These T cell receptor beta chains were read from a single sample in a study of blood T cell repertoires in COVID-19. Here immunoSEQ multiplex PCR was the method, and the copy in TCRdb shows in-frame clones only, minus some. The sample has 70,000 or so clones; almost 80% are singletons. Sequencing used peripheral blood. The receptors stem from a man aged 60 to 75 with acute or convalescent COVID-19. The CDR3 runs from the conserved cysteine through the conserved F or W. The order of the fields is clone size, V gene, D gene, J gene, CDR3 protein, CDR3 DNA. The D gene is left open where the match is weak. Size values are once, few and many counts, or a class for expanded clones, and some rows have none.

abundance: NA; v_gene: TRBV6-4; d_gene: TRBD1; j_gene: TRBJ1-4; CDR3aa: CATIWTGRNEKLFF; CDR3nt: TGTGCCACCATATGGACAGGGAGGAATGAAAAACTGTTTTTT
abundance: NA; v_gene: TRBV4-1; d_gene: NA; j_gene: TRBJ1-5; CDR3aa: CASRNLGRANQPQHF; CDR3nt: TGCGCCAGCAGGAACCTCGGGAGGGCTAATCAGCCCCAGCATTTT
abundance: NA; v_gene: TRBV6-6; d_gene: TRBD1; j_gene: TRBJ2-5; CDR3aa: CASNGQGTETQYF; CDR3nt: TGTGCCAGCAATGGACAGGGGACGGAGACCCAGTACTTC
abundance: few; v_gene: TRBV7-9; d_gene: NA; j_gene: TRBJ2-1; CDR3aa: CASSSRTYNEQFF; CDR3nt: TGTGCCAGCAGCTCCAGGACCTACAATGAGCAGTTCTTC
abundance: NA; v_gene: TRBV6-6; d_gene: TRBD1; j_gene: TRBJ1-2; CDR3aa: CASSYFGDRGEGYTF; CDR3nt: TGTGCCAGCAGTTACTTCGGGGACAGGGGGGAAGGCTACACCTTC
abundance: NA; v_gene: TRBV7-2; d_gene: NA; j_gene: TRBJ2-7; CDR3aa: CASSFSTGSYEQYF; CDR3nt: TGTGCCAGCAGCTTTAGTACGGGGTCGTACGAGCAGTACTTC
abundance: NA; v_gene: TRBV21-1; d_gene: NA; j_gene: TRBJ1-4; CDR3aa: CASSKGAGVEKLFF; CDR3nt: TGTGCCAGCAGCAAGGGGGCAGGGGTAGAAAAACTGTTTTTT
abundance: NA; v_gene: TRBV6-6; d_gene: NA; j_gene: TRBJ1-2; CDR3aa: CASSYSAAATNYGYTF; CDR3nt: TGTGCCAGCAGTTACTCGGCGGCAGCGACTAACTATGGCTACACCTTC
abundance: NA; v_gene: TRBV18; d_gene: NA; j_gene: TRBJ2-7; CDR3aa: CASSPAGGHEQYF; CDR3nt: TGTGCCAGCTCACCGGCGGGTGGCCACGAGCAGTACTTC
abundance: NA; v_gene: TRBV6-5; d_gene: NA; j_gene: TRBJ1-5; CDR3aa: CASRPSSGRQPQHF; CDR3nt: TGTGCCAGCAGGCCTAGCTCGGGTCGGCAGCCCCAGCATTTT
abundance: NA; v_gene: TRBV5-1; d_gene: TRBD2; j_gene: TRBJ2-5; CDR3aa: CASSFGTTSLETQYF; CDR3nt: TGCGCCAGCAGCTTCGGGACTACTTCCTTAGAGACCCAGTACTTC
abundance: once; v_gene: TRBV6-6; d_gene: TRBD1; j_gene: TRBJ2-7; CDR3aa: CASSYSMPGGPYEQYF; CDR3nt: TGTGCCAGCAGTTACAGTATGCCAGGGGGCCCCTACGAGCAGTACTTC
abundance: NA; v_gene: TRBV7-9; d_gene: TRBD1; j_gene: TRBJ2-5; CDR3aa: CASSGTGTLQETQYF; CDR3nt: TGTGCCAGCAGCGGGACAGGGACCCTCCAAGAGACCCAGTACTTC
abundance: NA; v_gene: TRBV6-4; d_gene: NA; j_gene: TRBJ2-2; CDR3aa: CASRKQGDTGELFF; CDR3nt: TGTGCCAGCAGGAAGCAGGGTGACACCGGGGAGCTGTTTTTT
abundance: NA; v_gene: TRBV28; d_gene: NA; j_gene: TRBJ1-1; CDR3aa: CASSCAREALDTEAFF; CDR3nt: TGTGCCAGCAGTTGCGCTCGCGAGGCGCTGGACACTGAAGCTTTCTTT
abundance: few; v_gene: TRBV7-2; d_gene: TRBD2; j_gene: TRBJ2-3; CDR3aa: CASSFTSGGGGSTDTQYF; CDR3nt: TGTGCCAGCAGCTTTACTAGCGGGGGGGGCGGGTCCACAGATACGCAGTATTTT
abundance: NA; v_gene: TRBV20-1; d_gene: NA; j_gene: TRBJ1-5; CDR3aa: CSASPGHQPQHF; CDR3nt: TGCAGTGCTAGTCCAGGGCATCAGCCCCAGCATTTT
abundance: NA; v_gene: TRBV19; d_gene: TRBD1; j_gene: TRBJ1-4; CDR3aa: CASRPRQGANEKLFF; CDR3nt: TGTGCCAGTAGGCCTCGACAGGGTGCAAATGAAAAACTGTTTTTT
abundance: NA; v_gene: TRBV6-6; d_gene: TRBD2; j_gene: TRBJ2-1; CDR3aa: CASSYQGAGAYNEQFF; CDR3nt: TGTGCCAGCAGTTACCAAGGGGCGGGGGCCTACAATGAGCAGTTCTTC
abundance: NA; v_gene: TRBV4-3; d_gene: NA; j_gene: TRBJ1-6; CDR3aa: CASSQYQVHNSPLHF; CDR3nt: TGCGCCAGCAGCCAATACCAGGTTCATAATTCACCCCTCCACTTT
abundance: few; v_gene: TRBV27; d_gene: NA; j_gene: TRBJ1-6; CDR3aa: CASRDYNSPLHF; CDR3nt: TGTGCCAGCCGGGATTATAATTCACCCCTCCACTTT
abundance: NA; v_gene: TRBV5-5; d_gene: TRBD1; j_gene: TRBJ1-1; CDR3aa: CASSFSGGAGNTEAFF; CDR3nt: TGTGCCAGCAGCTTTTCAGGGGGCGCCGGGAACACTGAAGCTTTCTTT
abundance: NA; v_gene: TRBV4-3; d_gene: TRBD1; j_gene: TRBJ1-5; CDR3aa: CASSQDQGVNQPQHF; CDR3nt: TGCGCCAGCAGCCAAGATCAGGGGGTCAATCAGCCCCAGCATTTT
abundance: NA; v_gene: TRBV5-8; d_gene: NA; j_gene: TRBJ1-1; CDR3aa: CASSLQGSSTEAFF; CDR3nt: TGTGCCAGCAGCTTGCAGGGCTCGAGCACTGAAGCTTTCTTT
abundance: NA; v_gene: TRBV3-1/TRBV3-2; d_gene: NA; j_gene: TRBJ2-1; CDR3aa: CASSPRYSSLRGYNEQFF; CDR3nt: TGTGCCAGCAGCCCCCGATACTCGTCCCTCCGCGGGTACAATGAGCAGTTCTTC
abundance: NA; v_gene: TRBV11-2; d_gene: NA; j_gene: TRBJ1-1; CDR3aa: CASSLGYGGLPEAFF; CDR3nt: TGTGCCAGCAGCTTAGGGTACGGGGGGCTCCCTGAAGCTTTCTTT
abundance: NA; v_gene: TRBV4-3; d_gene: NA; j_gene: TRBJ2-7; CDR3aa: CASSQESDSAYEQYF; CDR3nt: TGCGCCAGCAGCCAAGAAAGTGACAGTGCCTACGAGCAGTACTTC
abundance: few; v_gene: TRBV15; d_gene: NA; j_gene: TRBJ2-7; CDR3aa: CATSRVVSYEQYF; CDR3nt: TGTGCCACCAGCAGAGTGGTGAGCTACGAGCAGTACTTC
abundance: NA; v_gene: TRBV6-5; d_gene: TRBD1; j_gene: TRBJ1-6; CDR3aa: CASYSTIGGGSPLHF; CDR3nt: TGTGCCAGCTATTCTACGATAGGGGGCGGTTCACCCCTCCACTTT